This is a list of T cell receptor beta chains from one sample in a study of cytomegalovirus exposure and HLA in healthy donors. Assay: immunoSEQ multiplex PCR; the TCRdb copy retains only in-frame clones and omits some. The table lists more than 150,000 clones, about 80% of them singletons. Input material: PBMCs. The receptors here all came from a man aged 40-55 years in good health and CMV-seronegative. Both conserved end residues are part of each CDR3. A D gene is named only where the DNA matches it firmly. Some rows have no size entry. The others give once, few or many, or a class for an expanded clone.

d_call	v_call	j_call	clone_size	cdr3_aa	cdr3_nt
TRBD1	TRBV18	TRBJ1-1	few	CASSFSTGVNTEAFF	TGTGCCAGCTCATTCTCGACAGGGGTCAACACTGAAGCTTTCTTT
.	TRBV27	TRBJ2-1	.	CASSFFETISTREQFF	TGTGCCAGCAGTTTTTTCGAGACTATTAGCACCCGGGAACAGTTCTTC
TRBD1	TRBV11-3	TRBJ1-4	once	CASSRTTGVDEKLFF	TGTGCCAGCAGCCGTACGACAGGGGTGGATGAAAAACTGTTTTTT
TRBD1	TRBV5-1	TRBJ1-1	few	CASSWGTGGGGTEAFF	TGCGCCAGCAGCTGGGGGACAGGGGGCGGGGGGACTGAAGCTTTCTTT
.	TRBV7-2	TRBJ2-1	.	CASSLVRLRVQSYNEQFF	TGTGCCAGCAGCTTAGTTCGCTTGCGGGTACAATCCTACAATGAGCAGTTCTTC
TRBD2	TRBV6-7	TRBJ2-5	.	CASSYSPPVGLAGGEETQYF	TGTGCCAGCAGTTACTCCCCCCCGGTCGGACTAGCGGGAGGGGAAGAGACCCAGTACTTC
.	TRBV6-5	TRBJ2-3	.	CASSYAWGPDTQYF	TGTGCCAGCAGTTACGCCTGGGGGCCCGATACGCAGTATTTT
.	TRBV27	TRBJ2-1	.	CASSFPGGDHNEQFF	TGTGCCAGCAGTTTCCCCGGCGGGGACCACAATGAGCAGTTCTTC
TRBD1	TRBV6-6	TRBJ1-4	few	CASSYSASQGNRELFF	TGTGCCAGCAGTTACTCGGCATCACAGGGGAACAGGGAACTGTTTTTT
.	TRBV4-1	TRBJ2-1	.	CASSQDLRLEQFF	TGCGCCAGCAGCCAAGATTTAAGACTAGAGCAGTTCTTC
.	TRBV2	TRBJ2-7	.	CASRRQPPTYEQYF	TGTGCCAGCAGGAGACAACCGCCTACCTACGAGCAGTACTTC
TRBD1	TRBV7-9	TRBJ1-5	.	CASSFGPGQGFDQPQHF	TGTGCCAGCAGCTTCGGTCCTGGACAGGGGTTCGATCAGCCCCAGCATTTT
.	TRBV28	TRBJ2-7	.	CASSDSPSYEQYF	TGTGCCAGCAGTGACAGTCCCTCCTACGAGCAGTACTTC
TRBD1	TRBV5-1	TRBJ2-7	.	CASSLDGQGNEQYF	TGCGCCAGCAGCTTGGACGGACAGGGGAACGAGCAGTACTTC
TRBD1	TRBV5-1	TRBJ2-1	.	CASSLGTGGNEQFF	TGCGCCAGCAGCCTAGGGACAGGCGGCAATGAGCAGTTCTTC
TRBD2	TRBV7-9	TRBJ2-7	once	CASSPSGAYSYEQYF	TGTGCCAGCAGCCCTAGCGGCGCGTACTCCTACGAGCAGTACTTC
.	TRBV14	TRBJ2-1	.	CASSQEGRSLLYNEQFF	TGTGCCAGCAGCCAAGAGGGGAGGTCCCTTCTCTACAATGAGCAGTTCTTC
TRBD2	TRBV7-9	TRBJ2-3	.	CASSHRRSGNTDTQYF	TGTGCCAGCAGCCACCGACGTAGCGGGAACACAGATACGCAGTATTTT
TRBD2	TRBV7-2	TRBJ2-3	.	CASSPTSGEGYGTQYF	TGTGCCAGCAGCCCTACTAGCGGGGAGGGGTATGGCACGCAGTATTTT
.	TRBV5-1	TRBJ1-6	.	CASSWTRGTLSPLHF	TGCGCCAGCAGCTGGACGCGGGGGACTCTTTCACCCCTCCACTTT
TRBD2	TRBV7-6	TRBJ2-5	once	CASSLALIAGGRETQYF	TGTGCCAGCAGCTTAGCGCTTATAGCGGGGGGAAGGGAGACCCAGTACTTC
TRBD2	TRBV4-3	TRBJ2-1	.	CASSQVAGEVGDEQFF	TGCGCCAGCAGCCAGGTAGCGGGAGAGGTTGGCGATGAGCAGTTCTTC
TRBD1	TRBV6-1	TRBJ2-7	.	CASSEWTGAYEQYF	TGTGCCAGCAGTGAGTGGACAGGGGCCTACGAGCAGTACTTC
.	TRBV19	TRBJ2-3	once	CASSHSRSVSDTQYF	TGTGCCAGTAGTCATTCTCGGTCGGTGTCAGATACGCAGTATTTT
TRBD1	TRBV27	TRBJ2-1	once	CASSSFGQGRRNEQFF	TGTGCCAGCAGCTCATTCGGACAGGGTCGAAGGAATGAGCAGTTCTTC
.	TRBV19	TRBJ1-3	.	CASSIPPGDTIYF	TGTGCCAGTAGTATCCCCCCAGGGGACACCATATATTTT
TRBD1	TRBV2	TRBJ2-1	.	CASSESGTGKFNEQFF	TGTGCCAGCAGTGAATCGGGGACAGGGAAGTTCAATGAGCAGTTCTTC
TRBD2	TRBV12-5	TRBJ2-1	few	CASGLSQGLAGVRYNEQFF	TGTGCTAGTGGTTTGTCCCAAGGACTAGCGGGGGTTCGATACAATGAGCAGTTCTTC
TRBD1	TRBV27	TRBJ1-1	.	CASSPPGGGNTEAFF	TGTGCCAGCAGTCCTCCAGGGGGCGGAAACACTGAAGCTTTCTTT
TRBD1	TRBV28	TRBJ1-4	.	CASRTGGIEKLFF	TGTGCCAGCCGGACAGGGGGTATAGAAAAACTGTTTTTT
TRBD1	TRBV28	TRBJ2-1	.	CASSLTNTGTGGFF	TGTGCCAGCAGTTTGACAAATACCGGGACAGGGGGGTTCTTC
TRBD2	TRBV5-1	TRBJ2-7	.	CASSLGGGPYEQYF	TGCGCCAGCAGTTTGGGCGGGGGGCCCTACGAGCAGTACTTC
TRBD1	TRBV7-8	TRBJ1-1	few	CASSKGQANTEAFF	TGTGCCAGCAGCAAGGGACAGGCGAACACTGAAGCTTTCTTT
.	TRBV6-5	TRBJ2-7	.	CASSSTGYDREQYF	TGTGCCAGCAGTTCAACAGGGTACGATCGCGAGCAGTACTTC
TRBD1	TRBV27	TRBJ1-6	.	CASSSAPRGPSYNSPLHF	TGTGCCAGCAGTTCCGCCCCCAGGGGGCCCTCTTATAATTCACCCCTCCACTTT
TRBD2	TRBV9	TRBJ2-3	.	CASSVGGLAGGDTQYF	TGTGCCAGCAGCGTAGGCGGACTAGCGGGAGGGGATACGCAGTATTTT
TRBD1	TRBV19	TRBJ1-5	.	CASSPSTGGISNQPQHF	TGTGCCAGTAGTCCCTCAACAGGGGGCATCAGCAATCAGCCCCAGCATTTT